This T cell receptor beta chain was observed in a study of cytomegalovirus exposure and HLA in healthy donors. Study overall: Earlier, fewer than 140 million unique TCR beta sequences were recovered from about 179 million T cells by an analysis. Findings and caveats of the study: Whilst most TCR sequences proved rare, a subset of public TCRs occurred across many donors. Accurate prediction of most subjects' HLA-A and HLA-B alleles from TCR beta sequences was reported.

The germline V gene has CDR1 SGHRS and CDR2 YFSETQ. Trimming took off 3 bases at V and 3 bases at J, with 18 bases between the two ends. This CDR3 region has 16 residues. Note on this clone: Its antigen is currently unknown.

Both 60 Vbeta primers and 13 Jbeta primers went into the PCR. The method was immunoSEQ multiplex PCR; TCRdb's version includes in-frame clones alone and lacks a portion of them. The profile covers over 150,000 clones, with roughly 80% appearing a single time and about 7% taken by the ten largest. The V call is TRBV5-1, the J call TRBJ2-5; a weak D match, TRBD2 (7 bases). The specimen sequenced was PBMCs. This sequence was found in a man aged 25 to 40 in good health and CMV-seropositive. CDR3 protein: CASSSNLAGAKETQYF. CDR3 coding DNA: TGCGCCAGCAGCTCGAACCTCGCGGGGGCAAAAGAGACCCAGTACTTC.